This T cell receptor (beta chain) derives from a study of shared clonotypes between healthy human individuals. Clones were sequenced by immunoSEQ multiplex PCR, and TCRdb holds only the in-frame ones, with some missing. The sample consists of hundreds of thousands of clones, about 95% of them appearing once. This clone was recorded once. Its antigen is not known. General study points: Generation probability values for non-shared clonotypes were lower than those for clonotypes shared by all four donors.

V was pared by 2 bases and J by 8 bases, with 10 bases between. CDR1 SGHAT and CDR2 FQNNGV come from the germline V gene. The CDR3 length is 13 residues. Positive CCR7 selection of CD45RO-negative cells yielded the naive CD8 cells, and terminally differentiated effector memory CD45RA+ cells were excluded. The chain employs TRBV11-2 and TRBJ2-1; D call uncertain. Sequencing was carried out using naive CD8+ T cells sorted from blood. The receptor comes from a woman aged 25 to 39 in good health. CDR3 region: CASSLREFDEQFF. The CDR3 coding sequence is TGTGCCAGCAGCTTACGTGAATTCGATGAGCAGTTCTTC.